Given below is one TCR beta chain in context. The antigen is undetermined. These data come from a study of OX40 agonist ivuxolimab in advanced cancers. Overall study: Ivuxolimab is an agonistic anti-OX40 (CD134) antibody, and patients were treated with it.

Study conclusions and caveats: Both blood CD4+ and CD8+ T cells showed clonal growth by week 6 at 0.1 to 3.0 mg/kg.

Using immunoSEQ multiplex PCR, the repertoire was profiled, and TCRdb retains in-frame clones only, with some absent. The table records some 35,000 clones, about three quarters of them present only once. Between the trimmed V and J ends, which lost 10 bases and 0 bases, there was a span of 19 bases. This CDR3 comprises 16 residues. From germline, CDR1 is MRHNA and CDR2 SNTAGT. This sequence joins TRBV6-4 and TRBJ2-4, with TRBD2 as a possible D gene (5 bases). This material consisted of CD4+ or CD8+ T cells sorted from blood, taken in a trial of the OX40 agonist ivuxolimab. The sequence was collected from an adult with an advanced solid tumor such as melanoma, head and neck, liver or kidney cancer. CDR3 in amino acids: CATKRTFGVAKNIQYF. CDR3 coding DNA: TGTGCCACCAAAAGGACCTTCGGGGTAGCCAAAAACATTCAGTACTTC.